Listed below are T cell receptor beta chains from one sample, sequenced in a study of blood T cells in healthy people across ages. TCRdb used MiXCR to reprocess the 5' RACE reads, holding one entry per CDR3 protein. The sample carries some 1.5 million distinct CDR3 sequences, 35% to 45% recorded once. Input material: blood. The receptors stem from a woman aged 18-29 years in good health. CDR3s include the opening cysteine and the closing phenylalanine or tryptophan. Fields, in order: D gene, clone size, J gene, V gene, CDR3 protein, CDR3 DNA. A D gene is named only where the DNA matches it firmly. The listing skips clone size in some rows; elsewhere it reads once, few, many or a size class.

TRBD2,.,TRBJ2-1,TRBV4-3,CTSSPGLAGYNEQFF,TGCACCAGCAGCCCGGGACTAGCGGGTTACAATGAGCAGTTCTTC
.,few,TRBJ2-1,TRBV7-2,CASSLQPVYEQFF,TGTGCCAGCAGCTTACAACCTGTTTATGAGCAGTTCTTC
.,few,TRBJ2-7,TRBV9,CASSAEPGSHEQYF,TGTGCCAGCAGCGCCGAGCCCGGGAGCCACGAGCAGTACTTC
.,few,TRBJ1-1,TRBV7-9,CASSSQGQGTEAFF,TGTGCCAGCAGCTCACAGGGCCAGGGGACTGAAGCTTTCTTT
TRBD1,.,TRBJ1-2,TRBV6-1,CASSASYRGNNYGYTF,TGTGCCAGCAGTGCTTCTTACAGGGGGAATAACTATGGCTACACCTTC
TRBD1,.,TRBJ2-7,TRBV6-6,CASTVGQGRAEQYF,TGTGCCAGCACCGTGGGACAGGGAAGGGCCGAGCAGTACTTC
TRBD1,few,TRBJ2-3,TRBV18,CASSRRTGLGTDTQYF,TGTGCCAGCTCCCGAAGGACAGGGTTGGGCACAGATACGCAGTATTTT
.,once,TRBJ2-1,TRBV12-3/TRBV12-4,CASSLGFSGAVFEQFF,TGTGCCAGCAGTTTAGGTTTTAGCGGAGCCGTGTTTGAGCAGTTCTTC
.,few,TRBJ2-5,TRBV27,CASGPFQETQYF,TGTGCCAGTGGTCCGTTCCAAGAGACCCAGTACTTC
TRBD2,.,TRBJ2-7,TRBV7-9,CASSETSGSVDEQYF,TGTGCCAGCAGCGAGACTAGCGGGAGTGTCGATGAGCAGTACTTC
TRBD1,few,TRBJ2-4,TRBV25-1,CASGIPGQLKNIQYF,TGTGCCAGCGGAATCCCGGGACAGCTTAAAAACATTCAGTACTTC
.,few,TRBJ1-2,TRBV29-1,CSVEDPGLIDYGYTF,TGCAGCGTTGAAGATCCGGGGTTAATAGACTATGGCTACACCTTC
.,.,TRBJ2-1,TRBV15,CATSRDLSISVGPEQFF,TGTGCCACCAGCAGAGATTTATCCATTAGCGTCGGACCCGAGCAGTTCTTC
TRBD1,few,TRBJ2-7,TRBV24-1,CATSDRSLYEQYF,TGTGCCACCTCGGACAGGTCCCTCTACGAGCAGTACTTC